The sequence of this T cell receptor (beta chain) was determined in a study of patients and donors after allogeneic stem cell transplantation. Looked up from germline, CDR1 is MDHEN and CDR2 is SYDVKM. The CDR3 is 15 residues long. V gave up 5 bases and J gave up 0 bases, with 11 bases separating them. MiXCR, run by TCRdb on the RT-PCR reads, gives a single entry per CDR3 protein. The table records about 200,000 distinct CDR3 sequences, roughly two fifths of them present only once. The clonotype was recovered from a human donor who was either an allogeneic HSCT recipient or a stem cell or donor lymphocyte infusion donor (not recorded which). It is not recorded whose cells these are; they may come from a transplant donor. This chain uses TRBV28 with TRBJ1-3; D call uncertain. Input material: blood, either unsorted or a sorted T cell fraction (not recorded which). The DNA for the CDR3 is TGTGCCAGCAGTCGCCGACGGGTCTCTGGAAACACCATATATTTT. Protein product: CASSRRRVSGNTIYF.